These 7 T cell receptor beta chains share one sample of origin, sequenced in a study of tissue T cells after allogeneic stem cell transplantation. Sequencing was performed with immunoSEQ multiplex PCR; in TCRdb, only in-frame clones are kept and a portion is missing. The top ten hold 20% to 25% of the sample, which has over 1,500 clones, 50% seen once. Time point defined: mouse harvest day 14 after allogeneic transplant. Each mouse received 10^7 T-cell-depleted marrow cells plus 10^6 splenic CD5+ T cells by tail vein. Sequenced sample: gut tissue. These receptors were collected from a female BALB/c mouse given C57BL/6 T cells with graft-versus-host disease after an allogeneic hematopoietic cell transplant.

Note on this clone: Germline and genes here are mouse. The read halts 1 residue ahead of the CDR3 end, with the missing end drawn from the germline J gene. The chain is built from TRBV13-2 and TRBJ2-7, with 8 bases that match TRBD2. V shed 3 bases and J 4 bases; nucleotides not matched to a gene: 3. Germline CDR1 and CDR2: NNHNN and SYGAGS (reference sequence). The CDR3 runs to 13 residues. The CDR3 sequence: CASGGGLVYEQYF. CDR3 DNA, as far as it was read: TGTGCCAGCGGTGGGGGACTGGTTTATGAACAGTAC.

Note on this clone: Genes here carry mouse names. The CDR3 loop is CASSLRDRGHSGNTLYF. CDR3 DNA, as far as it was read: TGTGCCAGCAGCCTCCGGGACAGGGGGCATTCTGGAAATACGCTCTAT. The chain uses TRBV4 and TRBJ1-3, with 12 bases that match TRBD1. The CDR3 extends 1 residue past the end of the read, so its final part is completed from the germline J gene. Germline lookup yields CDR1 LGHDT and CDR2 YNNKQL (reference sequence). The CDR3 has 17 residues. The trim removed 5 bases at V and 0 bases at J, leaving 5 bases unmatched.

This clone was detected a few times. These gene names are mouse names. The sequence runs out 1 residue before the end of the CDR3; the remainder is reconstructed from the germline J gene. This rearrangement joins TRBV13-2 to TRBJ2-5; perhaps TRBD1 as D (6 bases). V was shortened by 2 bases and J by 0 bases, with 7 bases between the two germline ends. The CDR3 has 14 residues. Germline CDR1 reads NNHNN; CDR2 reads SYGAGS (reference sequence). CDR3 sequence reads: CASGDRGNQDTQYF. Incomplete CDR3 DNA: TGTGCCAGCGGTGACAGGGGTAACCAAGACACCCAGTAC.

This clone is large by share. Genes and germline come from the mouse. The read stops 1 residue short of the end of the CDR3; the missing end is completed from the germline J gene. The V gene is TRBV15, the J gene TRBJ2-4; a weak D match, TRBD1 (6 bases). This CDR3 comprises 13 residues. The germline gives CDR1 SGHND, CDR2 FRSKSL. V was cut by 6 bases and J by 3 bases, with 10 bases left in between. The CDR3 bases that were read are TGTGCCAGCAGCCTCGGACAGCAAAACACCTTGTAC. As protein: CASSLGQQNTLY. The whole CDR3 sequence reads CASSLGQQNTLYF.

This clone was recorded once. Gene names denote mouse genes. The CDR3 is cut off 1 residue early in the read; its end comes from the germline J gene. The chain couples TRBV26 to TRBJ2-2; a possible D gene is TRBD1 (7 bases). CDR1 is KGHPV, CDR2 FQNQEV, per germline (reference sequence). The CDR3 runs to 14 residues. V was trimmed by 0 bases and J by 7 bases, leaving 9 bases between them. Here the CDR3 reads CASSLSGGGGQLYF. CDR3 bases read: TGTGCCAGCAGTCTGTCAGGGGGCGGCGGGCAGCTCTAC.

About this clone: Mouse gene names and germline throughout. The read ends 1 residue before the CDR3 terminus; that terminus is restored from the germline J gene. This sequence joins TRBV4 and TRBJ2-5, with 9 positions matching TRBD2. Looked up from germline, CDR1 is LGHDT and CDR2 is YNNKQL (reference sequence). V lost 11 bases to trimming and J lost 6 bases; unmatched junction nucleotides: 3. The CDR3 covers 11 residues. The CDR3 here is CARTGVDTQYF. CDR3 DNA (partial): TGTGCCCGGACTGGGGTCGACACCCAGTAC. The variable domain in full, completed from reference TRBV4 and TRBJ2-5, reads ETAVFQTPNYHVTQVGNEVSFNCKQTLGHDTMYWYKQDSKKLLKIMFSYNNKQLIVNETVPRRFSPQSSDKAHLNLRIKSVEPEDSAVYLCARTGVDTQYFGPGTRLLVL.

In its sample, this clone was seen a few times. Mouse gene names apply. The read stops 1 residue short of the end of the CDR3; the missing end is completed from the germline J gene. The chain has TRBV12-1 and TRBJ1-1; 8 positions match TRBD1. The germline gives CDR1 SGHSN, CDR2 HYEKVE. The J segment lost 0 bases and the V segment lost 5 bases, leaving 4 bases of the junction unmatched. This CDR3 is built from 14 residues. The CDR3 loop reads CASFGQGPNTEVFF. Partial CDR3 DNA: TGTGCCAGCTTCGGACAGGGTCCAAACACAGAAGTCTTC.